What follows describes a single TCR beta chain. What this receptor recognizes is not known. Base-call qualities are not available, and no considerably larger clone is one nucleotide away. The data stem from a study of human T cells and chemical hapten exposure (dated by TCRdb to the early 2020s). For the study in its entirety: For sensitization, 2% DPC in acetone was applied to a 2 cm by 2 cm area of upper inner arm skin. Weekly therapeutic DPC doses were additionally applied to the scalp of patients throughout the approximately 25-week study period. Patch testing on the upper back used Finn chambers containing 0.01% DPC, with scoring done after 6 days according to International Contact Dermatitis Research Group standards. Alopecia areata with under or over 50% scalp involvement, alopecia totalis and alopecia universalis were represented in the patient cohort, which was mostly female. Libraries were pooled for sequencing, and variation in per-sample TCR yields was attributed mainly to small differences in library volumes within the pool. In alopecia patients, the study followed how the peripheral blood TCR repertoire changed in vivo over primary and secondary sensitization to diphenylcyclopropenone (DPC), a hapten. Patient blood was sampled pre-sensitization (week 0) and at 2, 6 and about 24 weeks after DPC sensitization. Around 30 alopecia patients provided blood for TCR sequencing at one to four time points (pre-sensitization, 2, 6 and 24 weeks). The research as a whole found: After repeated subsampling, the strength of the expansion versus patch-test correlation and the threshold at which it became significant changed. Alopecia, a presumed autoimmune disease, was present in all patients, so the immune response of the patients might differ from that of healthy individuals. The number of TCRs above 1 in 1000 frequency did not change with DPC sensitization; there was no evidence of global repertoire structure alterations. Expanded TCRs formed significantly more large CDR3 similarity clusters than pre-sensitization or healthy control sets, consistent with antigen-driven responses. Patch test score correlated positively with the number of PT1 expanded TCRs, reaching significance at thresholds 8, 16 and 32 but not at 4.

V loses 0 bases of germline sequence and J loses 4 bases, and the interval between the two ends is 16 bases. Its CDR3 holds 17 amino acids, cysteine through phenylalanine. CDR3 DNA is the only sequence kept; it has 51 bases, read in frame from the first base. Reading the germline V gene gives CDR1 LGHNA and CDR2 YNFKEQ. To prepare the library, RACE was applied. The sequencer was a NextSeq 500. Library preparation attached unique molecular identifiers to individual cDNA molecules for quantitative, reproducible TCR counting. From each blood RNA sample, both TCR alpha and TCR beta chains were sequenced. The published analysis was carried out like this. A median of about 87,000 TCRs per sample was observed, with a range of about 20,000 to 700,000. The Decombinator software suite was used to annotate V, J and CDR3 in the TCR reads. Every sample was subsampled to the same number of TCRs (28,000) for the PS versus PT1 abundance plots. TCRs were defined as expanded if absent before sensitization and observed at least eight times at the 2-week time point. The raw public reads went through TCRdb reprocessing: fastp at Q25, MiXCR clone calling, in-frame beta chains kept. Each record represents a unique CDR3 protein, reported with the most common genes and DNA among its rows. V and J calls and clone size were set by TCRdb, not the authors. This sample gives tens of thousands of distinct CDR3 sequences in total; roughly 9.7% of them show up just once. The top ten clonotypes cover 4% to 6% of the sample.

Interpreted using the paper, the time point label stands for: pre-sensitization, week 0. The meaning of the sample's treatment or condition label: therapeutic diphenylcyclopropenone sensitization with weekly scalp DPC. At every patch-test visit, the blood draw took place before the patch test was put on. Patients were considered eligible if aged 18 to 70, diagnosed with alopecia and deemed suitable for DPC therapy, and patients were excluded if pregnant. Unfractionated whole blood was collected in Tempus Blood RNA tubes, and total RNA was extracted from that blood. The receptor was isolated from a woman aged 45-65 years with alopecia areata. Some clones in this sample may be carry-over from other donors' samples. Rearrangement joined TRBV4-2 to TRBJ2-1; confidence is insufficient to name the D gene. The source material was whole blood, sampled in connection with sensitization to the hapten diphenylcyclopropenone (DPC). The CDR3 reads as follows: CASSQESSVFGYNEQFF. The nucleotide sequence reads TGTGCCAGCAGCCAAGAGTCGTCCGTTTTTGGGTACAATGAGCAGTTCTTC.